This TCR beta chain appears in the sequencing data of a study of blood T cell repertoires in COVID-19. In the study overall: From T cells, B-cell-depleted T cells, or PBMCs came the material, which was cDNA or gDNA.

Notes on this clone: Other nucleotide sequences in the sample specify the same CDR3.

Clinical histories supplied by participants themselves formed the basis of cohort assignment. Among Cohort 3 donors, those recovered had two negative PCRs, clearance, or symptom resolution. The CDR3 covers 13 residues. V was cut by 0 bases and J by 1 base, with 4 bases left in between. Germline CDR1 reads SGHRS; CDR2 reads YFSETQ. In the source study's methods: Scientists estimated how many nucleated cells there were by amplifying reference gene primers. Assay: immunoSEQ multiplex PCR; the TCRdb copy retains only in-frame clones and omits some. V, J and clone size were drawn from that table, and D and trimming were deduced from the DNA. Here the sample spans over 100,000 clones, 65% to 85% being singletons.

Sequencing was done on a sample of PBMCs or T cells enriched from blood (not recorded which). The receptor's source is a woman aged 30 to 39 who had recovered from COVID-19. The rearrangement uses TRBV5-1 and TRBJ1-1; D unresolved. CDR3 DNA: TGCGCCAGCAGCTTGGCGGGGAACACTGAAGCTTTCTTT. Amino acid sequence: CASSLAGNTEAFF.